The next 2 T cell receptor beta chains were all read from a single sample in a study of shared T cell receptors in the human thymus. Sequencing used immunoSEQ multiplex PCR; TCRdb keeps in-frame clones, though not all of them. The data show about 380,000 clones, with approximately 95% seen just once and around 0.019% held by the top ten. Sequencing input: thymocytes. The source is a human donor.

This chain connects TRBV30 to TRBJ2-5; D gene uncertain. The CDR3 has 20 amino acids. V lost 0 bases and J lost 5, with 31 bases in between. Germline V gene lookup returns CDR1 GTSNPN and CDR2 SVGIG (reference sequence). In DNA, the CDR3 is TGTGCCTGGAGTGTACATGAACCCTCGATTCCAACGGGCCCTGTGGAGACCCAGTACTTC. Amino acids: CAWSVHEPSIPTGPVETQYF. Together with reference TRBV30 and TRBJ2-5, the CDR3 gives the full variable domain: SQTIHQWPATLVQPVGSPLSLECTVEGTSNPNLYWYRQAAGRGLQLLFYSVGIGQISSEVPQNLSASRPQDRQFILSSKKLLLSDSGFYLCAWSVHEPSIPTGPVETQYFGPGTRLLVL.

This clone was observed a single time. The gene calls are TRBV30 and TRBJ2-3, with D possibly matching TRBD2 (6 bases). The CDR3 has 21 residues. V was trimmed by 0 bases and J by 2 bases, leaving 30 bases between them. CDR1 and CDR2 (germline): GTSNPN, SVGIG (reference sequence). CDR3 loop: CAWSVRAKGGGMYVYTDTQYF. The CDR3 nucleotides read TGTGCCTGGAGTGTACGCGCGAAGGGAGGCGGTATGTACGTCTACACAGATACGCAGTATTTT.